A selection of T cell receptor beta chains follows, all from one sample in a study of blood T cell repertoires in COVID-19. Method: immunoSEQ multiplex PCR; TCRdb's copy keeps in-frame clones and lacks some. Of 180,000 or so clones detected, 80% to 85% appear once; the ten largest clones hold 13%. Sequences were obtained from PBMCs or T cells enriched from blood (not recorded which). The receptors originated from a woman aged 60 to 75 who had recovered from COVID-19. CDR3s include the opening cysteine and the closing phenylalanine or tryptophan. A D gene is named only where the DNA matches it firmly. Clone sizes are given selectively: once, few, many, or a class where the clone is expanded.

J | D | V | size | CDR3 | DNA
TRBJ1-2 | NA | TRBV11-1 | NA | CASSLGGPNFDGYTF | TGTGCCAGCAGCTTAGGCGGCCCGAATTTCGATGGCTACACCTTC
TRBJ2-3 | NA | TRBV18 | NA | CASSPKLAGGTDTQYF | TGTGCCAGCTCTCCGAAACTAGCCGGGGGCACAGATACGCAGTATTTT
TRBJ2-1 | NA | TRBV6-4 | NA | CASSEQLTYNEQFF | TGTGCCAGCAGTGAACAGCTTACCTACAATGAGCAGTTCTTC
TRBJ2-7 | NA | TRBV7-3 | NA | CASSLRGDRRYEQYF | TGTGCCAGCAGCTTACGGGGGGACAGGCGCTACGAGCAGTACTTC
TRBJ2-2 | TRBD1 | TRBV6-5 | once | CASRDRGTGELFF | TGTGCCAGCAGGGACAGGGGCACCGGGGAGCTGTTTTTT
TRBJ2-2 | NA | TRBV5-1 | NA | CASRPGYTGELFF | TGCGCCAGCAGGCCAGGGTACACCGGGGAGCTGTTTTTT
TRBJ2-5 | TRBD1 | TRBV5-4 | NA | CASSWTGRQETQYF | TGTGCCAGCAGCTGGACAGGGAGGCAAGAGACCCAGTACTTC
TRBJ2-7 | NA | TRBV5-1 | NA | CASSLAMTGPYEQYF | TGCGCCAGCAGCTTGGCGATGACAGGACCCTACGAGCAGTACTTC
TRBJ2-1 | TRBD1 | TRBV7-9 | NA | CASSHGQGAYNEQFF | TGTGCCAGCAGCCATGGACAGGGAGCCTACAATGAGCAGTTCTTC
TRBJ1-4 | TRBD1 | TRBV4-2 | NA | CASSQAPGTGDEKLFF | TGTGCCAGCAGCCAAGCCCCCGGGACAGGGGATGAAAAACTGTTTTTT
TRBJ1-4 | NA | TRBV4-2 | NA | CASSQEDRTTLLFF | TGTGCCAGCAGCCAAGAAGACAGAACTACTCTCCTGTTTTTT
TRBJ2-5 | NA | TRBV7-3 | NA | CASSPTGLQETQYF | TGTGCCAGCAGCCCGACGGGACTCCAAGAGACCCAGTACTTC
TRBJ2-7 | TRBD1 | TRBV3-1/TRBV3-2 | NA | CASSQQGVTYEQYF | TGTGCCAGCAGTCAACAGGGGGTGACCTACGAGCAGTACTTC
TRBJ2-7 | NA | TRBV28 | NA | CASSRGSYEQYF | TGTGCCAGCAGCCGGGGGTCCTACGAGCAGTACTTC
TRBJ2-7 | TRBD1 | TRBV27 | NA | CASSKGTGASYEQYF | TGTGCCAGCAGTAAGGGGACAGGGGCATCCTACGAGCAGTACTTC
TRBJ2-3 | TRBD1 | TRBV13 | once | CASSLLQGWADTQYF | TGTGCCAGCAGCTTATTACAGGGGTGGGCAGATACGCAGTATTTT
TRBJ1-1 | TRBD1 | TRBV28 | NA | CASSSTGGYTEAFF | TGTGCCAGCAGTTCCACAGGGGGGTACACTGAAGCTTTCTTT
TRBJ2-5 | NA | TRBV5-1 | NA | CASSTGTGDRETQYF | TGCGCCAGCTCCACCGGTACGGGGGACCGCGAGACCCAGTACTTC
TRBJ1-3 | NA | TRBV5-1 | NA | CASSLGQVTGNTIYF | TGCGCCAGCAGCTTGGGACAGGTCACTGGAAACACCATATATTTT
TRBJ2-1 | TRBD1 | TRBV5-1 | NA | CASSWYRDRGRPQDLRNEQFF | TGCGCCAGCAGCTGGTACCGGGACAGGGGGCGTCCCCAGGACCTTCGCAATGAGCAGTTCTTC
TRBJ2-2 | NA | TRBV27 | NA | CASSLFSRGDTGELFF | TGTGCCAGCAGTCTGTTTTCGCGGGGAGACACCGGGGAGCTGTTTTTT
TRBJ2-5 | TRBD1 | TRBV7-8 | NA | CASSSDRAQTQYF | TGTGCCAGCAGCTCCGACAGGGCTCAGACCCAGTACTTC
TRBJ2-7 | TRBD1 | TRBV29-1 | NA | CSVSAGTDMGEQYF | TGCAGCGTGTCAGCCGGGACAGATATGGGAGAGCAGTACTTC
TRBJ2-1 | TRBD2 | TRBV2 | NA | CASSYTSGRAHEQFF | TGTGCCAGCAGTTACACTAGCGGGAGGGCCCATGAGCAGTTCTTC
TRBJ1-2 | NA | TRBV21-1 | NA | CASKTGPNYGYTF | TGTGCCAGCAAAACGGGTCCGAACTATGGCTACACCTTC
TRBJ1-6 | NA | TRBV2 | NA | CASSDREGNSPLHF | TGTGCCAGCAGTGACAGGGAGGGTAATTCACCCCTCCACTTT